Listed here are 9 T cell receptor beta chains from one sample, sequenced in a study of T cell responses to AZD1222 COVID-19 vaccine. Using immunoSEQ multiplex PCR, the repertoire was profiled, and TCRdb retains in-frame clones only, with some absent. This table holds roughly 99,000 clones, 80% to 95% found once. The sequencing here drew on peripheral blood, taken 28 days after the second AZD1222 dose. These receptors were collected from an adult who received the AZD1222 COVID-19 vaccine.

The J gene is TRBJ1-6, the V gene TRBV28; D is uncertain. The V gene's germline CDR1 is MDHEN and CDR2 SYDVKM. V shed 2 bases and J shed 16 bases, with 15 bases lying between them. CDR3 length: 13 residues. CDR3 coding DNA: TGTGCCAGCAGTTTAGGGCGAGAAGAGGAACTCCACTTT. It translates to CASSLGREEELHF.

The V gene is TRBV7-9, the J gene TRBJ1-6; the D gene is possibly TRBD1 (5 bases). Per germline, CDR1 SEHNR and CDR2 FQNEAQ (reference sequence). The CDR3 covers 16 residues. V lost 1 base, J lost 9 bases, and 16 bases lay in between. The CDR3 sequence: CASSLEGLAGFSPLHF. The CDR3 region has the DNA TGTGCCAGCAGCTTAGAAGGCCTCGCAGGGTTTTCACCCCTCCACTTT.

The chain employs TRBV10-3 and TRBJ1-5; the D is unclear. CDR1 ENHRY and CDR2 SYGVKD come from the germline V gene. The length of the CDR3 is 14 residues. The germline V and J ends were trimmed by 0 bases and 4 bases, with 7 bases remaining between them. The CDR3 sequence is CAISESTPNQPQHF. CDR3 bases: TGTGCCATCAGTGAGTCTACACCTAATCAGCCCCAGCATTTT.

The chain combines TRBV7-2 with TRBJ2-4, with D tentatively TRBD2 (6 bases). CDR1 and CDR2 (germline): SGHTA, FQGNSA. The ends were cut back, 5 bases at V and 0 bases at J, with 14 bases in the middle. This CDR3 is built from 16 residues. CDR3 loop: CASSIDGRLAKNIQYF. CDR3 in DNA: TGTGCCAGCAGCATCGACGGGAGACTAGCCAAAAACATTCAGTACTTC.

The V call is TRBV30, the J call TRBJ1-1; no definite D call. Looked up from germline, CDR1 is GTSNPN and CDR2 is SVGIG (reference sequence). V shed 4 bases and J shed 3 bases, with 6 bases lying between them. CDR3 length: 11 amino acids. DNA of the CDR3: TGTGCCTGGACCGGGTACACTGAAGCTTTCTTT. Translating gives CAWTGYTEAFF.

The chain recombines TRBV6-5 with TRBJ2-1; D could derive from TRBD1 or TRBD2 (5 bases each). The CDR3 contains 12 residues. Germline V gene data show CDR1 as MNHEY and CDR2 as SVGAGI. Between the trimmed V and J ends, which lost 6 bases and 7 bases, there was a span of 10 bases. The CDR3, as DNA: TGTGCCAGCAGCGGGGCCGGGAATGAGCAGTTCTTC. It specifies CASSGAGNEQFF.

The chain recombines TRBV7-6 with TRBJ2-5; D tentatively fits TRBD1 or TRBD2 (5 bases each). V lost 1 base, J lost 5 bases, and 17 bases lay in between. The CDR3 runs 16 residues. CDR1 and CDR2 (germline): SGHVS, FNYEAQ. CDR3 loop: CASSLVGGTRAETQYF. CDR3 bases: TGTGCCAGCAGCTTAGTTGGGGGAACTAGAGCGGAGACCCAGTACTTC.

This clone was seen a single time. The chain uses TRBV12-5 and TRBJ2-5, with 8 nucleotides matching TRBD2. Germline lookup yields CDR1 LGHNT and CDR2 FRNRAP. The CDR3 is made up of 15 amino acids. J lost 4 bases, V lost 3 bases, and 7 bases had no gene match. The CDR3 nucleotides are TGTGCTAGTGGTTTAAACGCGGGGGGCCCAGAGACCCAGTACTTC. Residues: CASGLNAGGPETQYF. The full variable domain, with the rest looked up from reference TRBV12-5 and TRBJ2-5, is DARVTQTPRHKVTEMGQEVTMRCQPILGHNTVFWYRQTMMQGLELLAYFRNRAPLDDSGMPKDRFSAEMPDATLATLKIQPSEPRDSAVYFCASGLNAGGPETQYFGPGTRLLVL.

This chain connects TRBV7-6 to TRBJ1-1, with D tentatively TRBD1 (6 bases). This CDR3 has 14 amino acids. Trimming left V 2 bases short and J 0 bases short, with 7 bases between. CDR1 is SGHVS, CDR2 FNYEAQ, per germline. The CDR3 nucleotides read TGTGCCAGCAGCTTACAGGGGTTGAACACTGAAGCTTTCTTT. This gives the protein CASSLQGLNTEAFF.